A selection of T cell receptor beta chains follows, all from one sample in a study of blood T cell repertoires in COVID-19. Produced via immunoSEQ multiplex PCR; TCRdb's table is partial and in-frame only. The sample has approximately 300,000 clones, more than 80% seen once. Sequenced input: peripheral blood. These receptors came from a woman younger than 45 with COVID-19, enrolled during active disease. Both conserved end residues are part of each CDR3. A D gene is named only where the DNA matches it firmly. Not all rows give a size; the values are once, few, many and, for expanded clones, a class.

-	TRBD2	TRBV5-1	TRBJ2-1	TGCGCCAGCAGCTTGGCCAGGACTAGCTCGTATAATGAGCAGTTCTTC	CASSLARTSSYNEQFF
-	-	TRBV5-8	TRBJ1-4	TGTGCCAGCAGCCCGCGGGAGGAAGTTGTAACTAATGAAAAACTGTTTTTT	CASSPREEVVTNEKLFF
-	TRBD2	TRBV5-1	TRBJ2-2	TGCGCCAGCAGCCCGCCCCGACTAGCGGGGGACACCGGGGAGCTGTTTTTT	CASSPPRLAGDTGELFF
-	TRBD2	TRBV5-1	TRBJ2-1	TGCGCCAGCAGCTTGGCGCCCCCGGGACTAGCGGGAAGCTCCTACAATGAGCAGTTCTTC	CASSLAPPGLAGSSYNEQFF
once	-	TRBV11-3	TRBJ2-2	TGTGCCAGCAGCTTAGTGAGAGGCGGGGAGCTGTTTTTT	CASSLVRGGELFF
-	-	TRBV27	TRBJ2-6	TGTGCCAGCAGTCCCCGGTTCGGCTCTGGGGCCAACGTCCTGACTTTC	CASSPRFGSGANVLTF
-	TRBD1	TRBV4-3	TRBJ1-6	TGCGCCAGCAGCCAAGGGGCCGGGACAGGGGAGTCACCCCTCCACTTT	CASSQGAGTGESPLHF
-	-	TRBV30	TRBJ2-3	TGTGCCTGGACTTCCCCACACACAGATACGCAGTATTTT	CAWTSPHTDTQYF
once	-	TRBV6-5	TRBJ1-1	TGTGCCAGCAGTTCCGGGGGTGTAACTGAAGCTTTCTTT	CASSSGGVTEAFF
few	TRBD1	TRBV6-5	TRBJ2-7	TGTGCCAGCAGGCCCTCGGGACAGACCTACGAGCAGTACTTC	CASRPSGQTYEQYF
-	TRBD2	TRBV5-1	TRBJ2-5	TGCGCCAGCAGCTTCTCCGGGACTAGCGGGATTGTCGCGGAGACCCAGTACTTC	CASSFSGTSGIVAETQYF
once	-	TRBV3-1/TRBV3-2	TRBJ1-2	TGTGCCAGCAGCCAAGAGGCGGGGGCGGCGGCTAACTATGGCTACACCTTC	CASSQEAGAAANYGYTF
-	TRBD1	TRBV5-1	TRBJ1-1	TGCGCCAGCAGGCTTCCCCAGGGGGACACTGAAGCTTTCTTT	CASRLPQGDTEAFF
-	-	TRBV6-5	TRBJ1-3	TGTGCCAGCGGGAGTCCAGACACCATATATTTT	CASGSPDTIYF
few	-	TRBV2	TRBJ1-2	TGTGCCAGCAGAGCGGAGATGGGGTCGGGCTACACCTTC	CASRAEMGSGYTF
few	-	TRBV7-8	TRBJ1-4	TGTGCCAGCAGCTTAGGCCAGATCGGGGGTGAAAAACTGTTTTTT	CASSLGQIGGEKLFF
-	-	TRBV4-2	TRBJ1-1	TGTGCCAGCAGCCAAGATTTCCTGAGGGCTGAAGCTTTCTTT	CASSQDFLRAEAFF
-	-	TRBV9	TRBJ2-7	TGTGCCAGCAGCGTAGACGGCGGCTCCTACGAGCAGTACTTC	CASSVDGGSYEQYF
-	-	TRBV6-5	TRBJ1-1	TGTGCCAGCAGTTACTCGAGGTTGGGGAACACTGAAGCTTTCTTT	CASSYSRLGNTEAFF
-	TRBD2	TRBV11-3	TRBJ2-1	TGTGCCAGCAGCTTCGGGACTAGCTCCTACAATGAGCAGTTCTTC	CASSFGTSSYNEQFF
-	-	TRBV2	TRBJ1-2	TGTGCCAGCAGTGTTGCCAGGGCCTATGGCTACACCTTC	CASSVARAYGYTF
once	TRBD1	TRBV7-8	TRBJ2-7	TGTGCCAGCAGCTCGACAGGGGGCTTCCACGAGCAGTACTTC	CASSSTGGFHEQYF
once	-	TRBV27	TRBJ2-1	TGTGCCAGCAGCCCGGCGGGGAGACAGAGAGCAGCTGAGCAGTTCTTC	CASSPAGRQRAAEQFF
once	TRBD2	TRBV13	TRBJ2-1	TGTGCCAGCAGCCGAGCGGGAGGGCCCTACAATGAGCAGTTCTTC	CASSRAGGPYNEQFF
-	TRBD2	TRBV27	TRBJ2-7	TGTGCCAGCTCCCCGTCTGGGACTAGCTTTGAAAAGCAGTACTTC	CASSPSGTSFEKQYF
-	TRBD1	TRBV27	TRBJ1-2	TGTGCCAGCAGTTCTGGACAGGCCCCGGGCGGCTACACCTTC	CASSSGQAPGGYTF
-	TRBD1	TRBV5-5	TRBJ2-7	TGTGCCAGCAGCTTGTCGACAGGGGGCATCGTGTACGAGCAGTACTTC	CASSLSTGGIVYEQYF
-	TRBD1	TRBV6-5	TRBJ1-2	TGTGCCAGCAGCCGATTTGCGTCAGGGGGAGACTACACCTTC	CASSRFASGGDYTF